This T cell receptor (beta chain) was identified during a study of T-cell reconstitution after alpha-beta-depleted transplantation in children. The library targeted TCRbeta and was prepared with unique molecular identifiers. MiXCR, applied by TCRdb to the PCR reads, yields one record per CDR3 protein. The top ten hold about 35% of the sample, which has about 580,000 distinct CDR3 sequences, roughly 30% seen once. Germline V gives CDR1 ENHRY, CDR2 SYGVKD. The CDR3 loop spans 14 amino acids. The V end was cut by 4 bases, the J end by 4 bases, with 11 bases between. As concerns this clonotype: Its antigen is unknown.

Overall study findings and caveats: Surviving thymic progenitors and recipient T cells were the source of high TCRbeta diversity at day 60 in some patients.

The chain carries TRBV10-3 and TRBJ2-1; the D call may be TRBD1 or TRBD2 (5 bases each). This clonotype was obtained from a boy under two years old with Wiskott-Aldrich syndrome, due to receive a stem cell transplant. Sample: PBMCs, taken before TCRalphabeta/CD19-depleted stem cell transplant. For the CDR3, the DNA is TGTGCCATCAGTGGCCGGGACGAGTACAATGAGCAGTTCTTC. As protein: CAISGRDEYNEQFF.